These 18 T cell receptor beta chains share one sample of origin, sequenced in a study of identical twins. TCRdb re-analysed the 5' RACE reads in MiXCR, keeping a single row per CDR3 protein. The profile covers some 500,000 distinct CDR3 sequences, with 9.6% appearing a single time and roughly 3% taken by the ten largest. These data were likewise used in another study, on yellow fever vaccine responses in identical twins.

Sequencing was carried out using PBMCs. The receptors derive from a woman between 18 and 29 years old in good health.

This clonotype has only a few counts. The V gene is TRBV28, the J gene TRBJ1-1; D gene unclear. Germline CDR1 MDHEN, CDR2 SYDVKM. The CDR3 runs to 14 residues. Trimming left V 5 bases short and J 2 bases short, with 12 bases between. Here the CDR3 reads CASSRPWGNTEAFF. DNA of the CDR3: TGTGCCAGCAGTCGGCCTTGGGGTAACACTGAAGCTTTCTTT.

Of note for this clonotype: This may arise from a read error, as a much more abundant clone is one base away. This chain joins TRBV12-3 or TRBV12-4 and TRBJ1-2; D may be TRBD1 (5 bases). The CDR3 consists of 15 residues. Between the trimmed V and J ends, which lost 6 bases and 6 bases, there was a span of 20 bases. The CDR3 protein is CASSQTTPGNHGYTF. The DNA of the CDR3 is TGTGCCAGCAGCCAGACTACCCCAGGGAACCATGGCTACACCTTC.

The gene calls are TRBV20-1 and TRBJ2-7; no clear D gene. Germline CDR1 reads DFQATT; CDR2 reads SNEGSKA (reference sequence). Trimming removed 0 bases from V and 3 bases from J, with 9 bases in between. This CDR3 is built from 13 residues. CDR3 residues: CSARDDSLYEQYF. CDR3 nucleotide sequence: TGCAGTGCTAGAGATGATAGCCTCTACGAGCAGTACTTC.

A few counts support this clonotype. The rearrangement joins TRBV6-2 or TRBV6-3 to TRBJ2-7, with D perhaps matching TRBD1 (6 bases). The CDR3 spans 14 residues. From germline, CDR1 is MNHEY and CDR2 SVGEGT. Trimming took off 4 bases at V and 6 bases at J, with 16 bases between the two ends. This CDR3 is CASSLQGEVLEQYF. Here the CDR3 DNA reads TGTGCCAGCAGTTTACAGGGAGAAGTCCTCGAGCAGTACTTC.

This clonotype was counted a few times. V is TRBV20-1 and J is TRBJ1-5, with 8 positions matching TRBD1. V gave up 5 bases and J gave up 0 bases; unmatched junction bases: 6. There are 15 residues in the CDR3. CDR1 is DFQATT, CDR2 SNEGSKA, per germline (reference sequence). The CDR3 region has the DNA TGCAGTGCTGTCAGGGGGCTGGGTAGCAATCAGCCCCAGCATTTT. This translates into CSAVRGLGSNQPQHF.

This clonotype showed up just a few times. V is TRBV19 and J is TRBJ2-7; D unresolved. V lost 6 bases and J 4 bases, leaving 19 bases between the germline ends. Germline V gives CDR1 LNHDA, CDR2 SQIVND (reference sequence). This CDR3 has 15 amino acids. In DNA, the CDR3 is TGTGCCAGTAGCCCACTGGAAGGAACAATTTACGAGCAGTACTTC. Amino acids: CASSPLEGTIYEQYF. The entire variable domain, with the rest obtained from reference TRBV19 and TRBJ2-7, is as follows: DGGITQSPKYLFRKEGQNVTLSCEQNLNHDAMYWYRQDPGQGLRLIYYSQIVNDFQKGDIAEGYSVSREKKESFPLTVTSAQKNPTAFYLCASSPLEGTIYEQYFGPGTRLTVT.

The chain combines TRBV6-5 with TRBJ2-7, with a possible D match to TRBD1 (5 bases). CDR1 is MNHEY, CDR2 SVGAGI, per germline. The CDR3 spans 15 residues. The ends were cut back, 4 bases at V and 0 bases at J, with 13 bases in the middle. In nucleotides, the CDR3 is TGTGCCAGCAGTTTGGGGCACCCATCCTCCTACGAGCAGTACTTC. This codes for CASSLGHPSSYEQYF.

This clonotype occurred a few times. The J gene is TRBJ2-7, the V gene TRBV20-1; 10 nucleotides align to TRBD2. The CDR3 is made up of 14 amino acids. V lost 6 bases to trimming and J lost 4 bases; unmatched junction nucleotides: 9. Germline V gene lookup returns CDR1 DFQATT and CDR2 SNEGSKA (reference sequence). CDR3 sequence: CSAISSGSGYEQYF. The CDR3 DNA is TGCAGTGCAATATCTAGCGGGAGCGGTTACGAGCAGTACTTC.

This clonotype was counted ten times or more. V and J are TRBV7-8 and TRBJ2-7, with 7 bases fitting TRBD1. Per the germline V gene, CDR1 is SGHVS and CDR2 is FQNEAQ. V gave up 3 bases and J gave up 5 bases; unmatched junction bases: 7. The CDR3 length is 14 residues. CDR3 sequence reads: CASSLARGFNEQYF. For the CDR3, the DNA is TGTGCCAGCAGCTTGGCCAGGGGGTTCAACGAGCAGTACTTC.

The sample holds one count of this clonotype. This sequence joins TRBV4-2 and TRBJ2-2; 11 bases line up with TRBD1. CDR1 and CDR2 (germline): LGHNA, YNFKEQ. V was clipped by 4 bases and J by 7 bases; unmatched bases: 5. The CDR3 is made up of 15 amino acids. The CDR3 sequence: CASSRGTGGGGELFF. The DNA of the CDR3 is TGTGCCAGCAGCCGGGGGACAGGGGGAGGCGGGGAGCTGTTTTTT.

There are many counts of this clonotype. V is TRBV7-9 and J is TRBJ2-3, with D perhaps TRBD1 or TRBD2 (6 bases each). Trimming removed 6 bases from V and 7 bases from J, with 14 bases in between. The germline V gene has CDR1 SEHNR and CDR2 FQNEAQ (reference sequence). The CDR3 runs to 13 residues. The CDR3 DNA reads TGTGCCAGCAGAGGGGGGACCGATAATACGCAGTATTTT. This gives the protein CASRGGTDNTQYF.

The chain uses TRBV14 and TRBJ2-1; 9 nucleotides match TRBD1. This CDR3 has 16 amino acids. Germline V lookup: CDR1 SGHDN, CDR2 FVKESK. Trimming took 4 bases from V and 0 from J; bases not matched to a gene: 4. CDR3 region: CASSPTGGISYNEQFF. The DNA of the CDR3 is TGTGCCAGCAGCCCGACAGGGGGAATCTCCTACAATGAGCAGTTCTTC. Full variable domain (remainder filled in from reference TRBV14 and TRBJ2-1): EAGVTQFPSHSVIEKGQTVTLRCDPISGHDNLYWYRRVMGKEIKFLLHFVKESKQDESGMPNNRFLAERTGGTYSTLKVQPAELEDSGVYFCASSPTGGISYNEQFFGPGTRLTVL.

The CDR3 is CASSLWVGSYEQYF. DNA for the CDR3: TGCGCCAGCAGCTTGTGGGTGGGCTCCTACGAGCAGTACTTC. V is TRBV5-1 and J is TRBJ2-7; the D is unclear. With 1 base removed from V and 0 bases from J, the gap between germline ends came to 8 bases. Germline loops: CDR1 SGHRS, CDR2 YFSETQ. This CDR3 is 14 amino acids long.

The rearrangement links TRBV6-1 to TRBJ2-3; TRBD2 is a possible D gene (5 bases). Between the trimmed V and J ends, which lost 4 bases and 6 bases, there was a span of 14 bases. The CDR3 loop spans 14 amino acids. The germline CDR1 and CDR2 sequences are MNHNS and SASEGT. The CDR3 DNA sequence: TGTGCCAGCAGTGGTAAGGAGGCCCGGGATACGCAGTATTTT. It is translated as CASSGKEARDTQYF.

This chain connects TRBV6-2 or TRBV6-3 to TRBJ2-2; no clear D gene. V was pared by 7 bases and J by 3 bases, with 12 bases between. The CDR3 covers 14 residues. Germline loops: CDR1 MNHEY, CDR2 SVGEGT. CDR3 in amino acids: CASKLSRDTGELFF. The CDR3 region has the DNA TGTGCCAGCAAACTCAGCAGAGACACCGGGGAGCTGTTTTTT.

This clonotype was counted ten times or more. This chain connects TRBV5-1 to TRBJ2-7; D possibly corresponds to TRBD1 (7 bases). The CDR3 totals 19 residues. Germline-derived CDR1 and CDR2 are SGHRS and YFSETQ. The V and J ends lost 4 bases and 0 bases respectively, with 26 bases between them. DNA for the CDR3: TGCGCCAGCAGCGCAAGGGACAGCATCGGGCGGGGACTCTCCTACGAGCAGTACTTC. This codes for CASSARDSIGRGLSYEQYF.

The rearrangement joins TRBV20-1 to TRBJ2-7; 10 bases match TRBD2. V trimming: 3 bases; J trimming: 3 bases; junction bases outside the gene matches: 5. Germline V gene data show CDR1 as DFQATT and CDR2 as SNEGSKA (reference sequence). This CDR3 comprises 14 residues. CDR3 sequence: CSASTSSGSYEQYF. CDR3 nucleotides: TGCAGTGCTAGTACCTCTAGCGGGAGCTACGAGCAGTACTTC.

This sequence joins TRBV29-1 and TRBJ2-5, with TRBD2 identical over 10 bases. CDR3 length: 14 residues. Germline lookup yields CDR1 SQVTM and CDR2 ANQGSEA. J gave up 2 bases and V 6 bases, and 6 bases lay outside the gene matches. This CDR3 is CSVATSGLQETQYF. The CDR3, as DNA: TGCAGCGTCGCGACTAGCGGGTTACAAGAGACCCAGTACTTC.